This note documents a single T cell receptor (beta chain) sequence. The sample is PBMC spiked with counted cells of clone KT2. Fixed numbers of PBMC received varying amounts of KT2 cells. This specimen belongs to a study of quantifying T cell responses using KT2 cells. Background on the study: RNA was reverse transcribed with TCR alpha and beta constant-region primers. The second PCR ran as a qPCR until a predetermined fluorescence threshold was reached. Under optimum conditions, T4 ligation efficiency was estimated at more than 8.5%.

A single-stranded UMI oligo with SP2 sequence was ligated to cDNA 3' ends. The first PCR ran 4 to 5 cycles with an equimolar RC1.1 and RC1.2 beta primer mix. MiXCR was run by TCRdb on the UMI-ligation and nested PCR reads, yielding one entry per CDR3 protein. The sample has just under 50,000 distinct CDR3 sequences; under 14% are singletons. The germline V gene encodes CDR1 SEHNR and CDR2 FQNEAQ (reference sequence). Trimming stripped 7 bases from V and 4 bases from J, with 14 bases between. The CDR3 is 15 residues long. This chain joins TRBV7-9 and TRBJ2-6; D might be TRBD1 (5 bases). The material sequenced was PBMCs spiked with cells of the T cell clone KT2. The TCR was taken from a human donor. Written as DNA, the CDR3 is TGTGCCAGCACCAAAGGCCAGGGAGGGGCCAACGTCCTGACTTTC. This translates into CASTKGQGGANVLTF.